A single sample is the source of the 26 T cell receptor beta chains below, sequenced in a study of identical twins. One entry per CDR3 protein, called by TCRdb with MiXCR from the 5' RACE reads. The repertoire holds 1.5 million to 2 million distinct CDR3 sequences, with around 33% as singletons. The sequenced sample was cord blood. These receptors were obtained from a newborn girl in good health.

This chain uses TRBV7-2 with TRBJ2-3, with 12 nucleotides matching TRBD2. Germline V gives CDR1 SGHTA, CDR2 FQGNSA. V shed 5 bases, J shed 5 bases, and the junction held 17 bases outside the gene matches. The CDR3 covers 19 residues. CDR3 coding DNA: TGTGCCAGCAGCCCAGGATGGCTAGCGGGAGGGCCCGATCGAGATACGCAGTATTTT. This encodes CASSPGWLAGGPDRDTQYF.

The V call is TRBV7-9, the J call TRBJ1-3; TRBD1 is a possible D gene (5 bases). Trimming removed 4 bases at V and 3 bases at J, with 16 bases between. Per germline, CDR1 SEHNR and CDR2 FQNEAQ (reference sequence). The CDR3 totals 16 residues. The CDR3 DNA follows: TGTGCCAGCAGCTCACCTCAGGGTCCGTATGGAAACACCATATATTTT. Its protein product is CASSSPQGPYGNTIYF.

This clonotype was detected a few times. The CDR3 DNA follows: TGTGCCAGCAGCTTAACTAGGGTTGGAAATGAAAAACTGTTTTTT. Protein product: CASSLTRVGNEKLFF. This chain uses TRBV7-2 with TRBJ1-4; D unclear. The CDR3 runs 15 residues. Germline loops: CDR1 SGHTA, CDR2 FQGNSA. V was pared by 2 bases and J by 5 bases, with 12 bases between.

In this sample, this clonotype turned up a few times. The chain carries TRBV20-1 and TRBJ1-4, with D possibly TRBD1 on 5 matching bases. The CDR3 sequence is 17 residues long. In germline, CDR1 is DFQATT, CDR2 SNEGSKA (reference sequence). The V and J ends lost 1 base and 0 bases respectively, with 15 bases between them. CDR3 amino acids: CSARVGTYGATNEKLFF. The CDR3 DNA is TGCAGTGCTAGAGTAGGGACCTATGGGGCAACTAATGAAAAACTGTTTTTT.

In its sample, this clonotype was seen many times. This rearrangement joins TRBV5-1 to TRBJ2-1; 8 nucleotides line up with TRBD2. Germline assignment: CDR1 SGHRS and CDR2 YFSETQ. J lost 6 bases, V lost 1 base, and 3 bases had no gene match. The CDR3 contains 14 residues. In DNA form, the CDR3 reads TGCGCCAGCAGCTTGCCCGGGACTAGCAATGAGCAGTTCTTC. This sequence encodes CASSLPGTSNEQFF.

CDR3 amino acids: CASSELGGDGYNEQFF. Written as DNA, the CDR3 is TGTGCCAGCAGTGAGCTAGGGGGGGATGGCTACAATGAGCAGTTCTTC. The V and J genes are TRBV25-1 and TRBJ2-1; TRBD2 might be the D (7 bases). Germline CDR1 reads MGHDK; CDR2 reads SYGVNS. The CDR3 is 16 amino acids. The V end lost 3 bases, the J end lost 3 bases, and 15 bases lay between the germline ends.

This clonotype was recorded a few times. The chain carries TRBV20-1 and TRBJ2-7; 7 bases are a match to TRBD1. Germline assignment: CDR1 DFQATT and CDR2 SNEGSKA (reference sequence). CDR3 length: 14 amino acids. Germline trimming cut 6 bases from V and 0 bases from J; bases unmatched to any gene: 8. The DNA for the CDR3 is TGCAGTGCCCTCACAGGGGAGTACTCCTACGAGCAGTACTTC. Protein sequence: CSALTGEYSYEQYF.

The rearrangement uses TRBV29-1 and TRBJ2-1, with D possibly matching TRBD1 (5 bases). Trimming cost V 1 base and J 0 bases, with 13 bases left between them. Germline-derived CDR1 and CDR2 are SQVTM and ANQGSEA. This CDR3 has 16 amino acids. The CDR3 here is CSVEGGADGSYNEQFF. In DNA, the CDR3 is TGCAGCGTTGAAGGTGGGGCGGATGGCTCCTACAATGAGCAGTTCTTC.

This chain uses TRBV20-1 with TRBJ2-7; D is undetermined. Trimming removed 2 bases at V and 7 bases at J, with 24 bases between. The germline V gene encodes CDR1 DFQATT and CDR2 SNEGSKA (reference sequence). The CDR3 is 16 residues long. The CDR3 region has the DNA TGCAGTGCTAGATCCGATGTACTAAACCCCTACAATGAGCAGTACTTC. Translated: CSARSDVLNPYNEQYF.

This clonotype showed up many times. The gene calls are TRBV24-1 and TRBJ2-3; the match to TRBD2 covers 7 bases. Germline V gives CDR1 KGHDR, CDR2 SFDVKD. V was clipped by 1 base and J by 3 bases; unmatched bases: 3. CDR3 length: 15 residues. CDR3 sequence (DNA): TGTGCCACCAGTGATTTCGGCGGGAGAACAGATACGCAGTATTTT. Residues: CATSDFGGRTDTQYF.

This chain links TRBV7-2 with TRBJ2-5, with 8 bases aligning to TRBD2. The CDR3 totals 15 residues. With 2 bases clipped from V and 5 bases from J, the junction kept 7 bases outside the gene matches. The germline CDR1 and CDR2 sequences are SGHTA and FQGNSA. CDR3 sequence reads: CASSLNGGDRETQYF. Here the CDR3 DNA reads TGTGCCAGCAGCTTAAACGGGGGGGATAGGGAGACCCAGTACTTC.

The J gene is TRBJ1-1, the V gene TRBV28, with D uncertain. The germline CDR1 and CDR2 sequences are MDHEN and SYDVKM. The CDR3 is 15 residues long. Trimming pared 3 bases from V and 6 bases from J, leaving 17 bases between. In DNA form, the CDR3 reads TGTGCCAGCAGTTTCAACGCGTGGGTGGACCCTGAAGCTTTCTTT. Protein sequence: CASSFNAWVDPEAFF.

CDR3 loop: CATSRAVTSGRRVGQYF. In DNA, the CDR3 is TGTGCCACCAGCAGAGCAGTAACTAGCGGGAGACGCGTCGGGCAGTACTTC. The rearrangement joins TRBV15 to TRBJ2-7, with 11 bases matching TRBD2. Per the germline V gene, CDR1 is LNHNV and CDR2 is YYDKDF (reference sequence). The CDR3 extends over 17 amino acids. V lost 1 base and J lost 9; bases outside the gene matches: 14. The full variable domain, with the rest looked up from reference TRBV15 and TRBJ2-7, is DAMVIQNPRYQVTQFGKPVTLSCSQTLNHNVMYWYQQKSSQAPKLLFHYYDKDFNNEADTPDNFQSRRPNTSFCFLDIRSPGLGDTAMYLCATSRAVTSGRRVGQYFGPGTRLTVT.

Comments on this clonotype: A read error may be the cause here, since a much bigger clone is one base away. V and J are TRBV28 and TRBJ2-7; TRBD2 matches 10 bases. Germline CDR1 MDHEN, CDR2 SYDVKM. The junction had 8 bases not matched to a gene; V was cut back by 6 bases and J by 0 bases. This CDR3 region has 16 residues. CDR3 bases: TGTGCCAGCAGCATGCATAGCGGGAGGCCCTCCTACGAGCAGTACTTC. Protein sequence: CASSMHSGRPSYEQYF.

The genes are TRBV12-5 and TRBJ2-7; 11 bases map to TRBD2. The CDR3 contains 17 residues. Trimming took 1 base from V and 7 from J; bases not matched to a gene: 12. Per the germline V gene, CDR1 is LGHNT and CDR2 is FRNRAP. In DNA form, the CDR3 reads TGTGCTAGTGGTTTGGGCCAATCTAGCGGGGGGCATGATGAGCAGTACTTC. Residues: CASGLGQSSGGHDEQYF.

The chain recombines TRBV7-2 with TRBJ2-5; 7 bases agree with TRBD2. The DNA end lines up better with TRBJ2-7; the J call may be wrong. The CDR3 length is 16 residues. Germline V lookup: CDR1 SGHTA, CDR2 FQGNSA. DNA of the CDR3: TGTGCCAGCAGCTCTGGGAGGCTAGCGGTGGTCCACGAGCAGTACTTC. It is translated as CASSSGRLAVVHEQYF.

This clonotype came up a few times. This rearrangement joins TRBV6-5 to TRBJ2-1; 11 bases agree with TRBD2. After removal of 6 bases from V and 8 bases from J, the junction contained 6 bases not matched to a gene. Germline V lookup: CDR1 MNHEY, CDR2 SVGAGI. The CDR3 has 14 residues. Here the CDR3 reads CASRLAGGRYEQFF. As DNA, the CDR3 is TGTGCCAGCAGATTAGCGGGAGGGCGGTATGAGCAGTTCTTC.

This clonotype was detected only a few times. In DNA form, the CDR3 reads TGCAGTGCTAGGTCGGTTCGGCGGACAGGGGGCGCAGGGGACTATGGCTACACCTTC. As protein: CSARSVRRTGGAGDYGYTF. The chain carries TRBV20-1 and TRBJ1-2; 11 positions agree with TRBD1. The germline V gene has CDR1 DFQATT and CDR2 SNEGSKA (reference sequence). The V segment lost 3 bases and the J segment 3 bases; nucleotides outside the gene matches: 18. This CDR3 contains 19 residues.

The J gene is TRBJ2-1, the V gene TRBV3-1; TRBD2 aligns across 7 bases. The CDR3 sequence is 16 residues long. The V gene end was trimmed by 6 bases and the J gene end by 3 bases; junction bases not matched to a gene: 11. Germline CDR1 reads LGHDT; CDR2 reads YNNKEL (reference sequence). DNA of the CDR3: TGTGCCAGCAGTCTCGGAAGCGGGACGCTCTACAATGAGCAGTTCTTC. It yields the protein CASSLGSGTLYNEQFF.

This sequence joins TRBV27 and TRBJ2-3; 9 bases are a match to TRBD2. There are 16 residues in the CDR3. Unmatched junction bases numbered 7, after V lost 3 bases and J lost 3 bases. From germline, CDR1 is MNHEY and CDR2 SMNVEV (reference sequence). The CDR3 reads CASSFLRGGRTDTQYF. The CDR3 DNA sequence: TGTGCCAGCAGTTTTCTGCGGGGGGGCCGGACAGATACGCAGTATTTT.

This clonotype was observed a handful of times. A much more abundant neighbour one base away suggests this may be a read error. V is TRBV28 and J is TRBJ2-7, with D possibly TRBD2 on 5 matching bases. The CDR3 is made up of 12 amino acids. Trimming took off 6 bases at V and 7 bases at J, with 13 bases between the two ends. Germline V gene data show CDR1 as MDHEN and CDR2 as SYDVKM. CDR3 protein: CASSLDSNEQYF. Written as DNA, the CDR3 is TGTGCCAGCAGCCTGGACTCCAATGAGCAGTACTTC. Full variable domain (rest looked up from reference TRBV28 and TRBJ2-7): DVKVTQSSRYLVKRTGEKVFLECVQDMDHENMFWYRQDPGLGLRLIYFSYDVKMKEKGDIPEGYSVSREKKERFSLILESASTNQTSMYLCASSLDSNEQYFGPGTRLTVT.

In this sample, this clonotype turned up many times. The chain links TRBV7-2 to TRBJ2-3; weak D call: TRBD2 (5 bases). Trimming removed 1 base from V and 5 bases from J, with 7 bases in between. The CDR3 is 13 residues long. Per germline, CDR1 SGHTA and CDR2 FQGNSA. CDR3 bases: TGTGCCAGCAGCTTAGATGCGGGAGATACGCAGTATTTT. It translates to CASSLDAGDTQYF.

On this clonotype: One base away lies a much larger clone, so this may be a sequencing read error. The V call is TRBV27, the J call TRBJ2-1; 10 bases match TRBD2. The length of the CDR3 is 14 residues. The V and J ends lost 6 bases and 8 bases, in that order; junction bases with no gene match: 7. Germline V CDR1 and CDR2: MNHEY, SMNVEV (reference sequence). The CDR3 spells CASSLSGRHDEQFF. CDR3 coding DNA: TGTGCCAGCAGCCTTAGCGGGAGGCACGATGAGCAGTTCTTC.

V is TRBV24-1 and J is TRBJ2-5, with D tentatively TRBD2 (6 bases). The DNA end favors TRBJ2-7, so the J call may be wrong. This CDR3 has 15 residues. Germline values: CDR1 KGHDR, CDR2 SFDVKD. DNA of the CDR3: TGTGCCACCAGTGATCCCACGGCGGGGTCCTACGAGCAGTACTTC. Translating it yields CATSDPTAGSYEQYF.

CDR3 nucleotide sequence: TGCAGTGCTAGACGGGGGGCGTATAGCAATCAGCCCCAGCATTTT. Its translation: CSARRGAYSNQPQHF. The rearrangement links TRBV20-1 to TRBJ1-5; D perhaps matches TRBD1 (6 bases). Trimming pared 2 bases from V and 0 bases from J, leaving 11 bases between. The V gene's germline CDR1 is DFQATT and CDR2 SNEGSKA (reference sequence). This CDR3 contains 15 residues.

The rearrangement joins TRBV6-5 to TRBJ2-2, with TRBD2 identical over 9 bases. The CDR3 is 16 residues long. CDR1 and CDR2 (germline): MNHEY, SVGAGI. J gave up 10 bases and V 0 bases, and 9 bases lay outside the gene matches. This CDR3 reads CASSYSSGRAGEELFF. The CDR3 coding sequence is TGTGCCAGCAGTTACTCTAGCGGGAGAGCTGGAGAGGAGCTGTTTTTT.